The clone carrying this T cell receptor beta chain came up many times. The antigen is undetermined. The germline CDR1 and CDR2 sequences are SQVTM and ANQGSEA. The length of the CDR3 is 11 residues. V was trimmed by 4 bases and J by 3 bases, leaving 7 bases between them. This sample stems from a study of CD8 T cells in ankylosing spondylitis. TCRdb processed the 5' RACE reads anew with MiXCR; each CDR3 protein has one entry. Of over 450,000 distinct CDR3 sequences listed, roughly 12% were seen once; the top ten hold around 7%. Overall study results and limits: Roughly eight highly homologous variants formed a TCR beta motif that appeared characteristic of ankylosing spondylitis blood.

The sample was blood, either unsorted or a sorted T cell fraction (not recorded which). This chain links TRBV29-1 with TRBJ2-7; TRBD1 might be the D (5 bases). The clonotype was recovered from a male donor with ankylosing spondylitis. Here the CDR3 DNA reads TGCAGCGTTGGGACACTCTACGAGCAGTACGTC. It translates to CSVGTLYEQYV.